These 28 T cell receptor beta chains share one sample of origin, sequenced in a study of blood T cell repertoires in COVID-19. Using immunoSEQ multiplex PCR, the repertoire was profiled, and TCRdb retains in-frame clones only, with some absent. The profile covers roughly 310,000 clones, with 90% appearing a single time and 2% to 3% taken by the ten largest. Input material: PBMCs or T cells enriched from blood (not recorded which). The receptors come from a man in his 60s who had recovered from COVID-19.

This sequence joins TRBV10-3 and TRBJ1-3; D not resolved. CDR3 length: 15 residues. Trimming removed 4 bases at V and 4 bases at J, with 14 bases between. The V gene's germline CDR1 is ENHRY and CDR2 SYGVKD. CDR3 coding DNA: TGTGCCATCAGTGCGGCCAGCGGGATCGGAAACACCATATATTTT. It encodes CAISAASGIGNTIYF.

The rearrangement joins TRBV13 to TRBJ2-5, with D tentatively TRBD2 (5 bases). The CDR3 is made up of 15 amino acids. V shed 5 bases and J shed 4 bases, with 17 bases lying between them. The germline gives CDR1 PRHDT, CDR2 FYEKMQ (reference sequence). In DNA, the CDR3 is TGTGCCAGCAGCACACCTCGCGTCCGGGGAGAGACCCAGTACTTC. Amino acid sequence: CASSTPRVRGETQYF.

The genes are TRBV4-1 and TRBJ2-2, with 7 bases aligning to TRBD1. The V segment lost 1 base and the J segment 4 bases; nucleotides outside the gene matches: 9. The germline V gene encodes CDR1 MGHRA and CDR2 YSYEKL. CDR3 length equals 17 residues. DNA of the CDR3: TGCGCCAGCAGCCAAGTCGTCCCGGACAGGCTCACCGGGGAGCTGTTTTTT. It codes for CASSQVVPDRLTGELFF.

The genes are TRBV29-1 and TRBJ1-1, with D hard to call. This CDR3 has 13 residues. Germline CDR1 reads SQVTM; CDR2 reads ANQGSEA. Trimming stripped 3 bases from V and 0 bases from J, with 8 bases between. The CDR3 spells CSVDGELNTEAFF. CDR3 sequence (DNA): TGCAGCGTTGACGGGGAATTGAACACTGAAGCTTTCTTT.

The DNA for the CDR3 is TGTGCCAGCAGTCCCACAGTGAGCCCGGTGGAGACCCAGTACTTC. Its translation is CASSPTVSPVETQYF. The chain couples TRBV2 to TRBJ2-5; D ambiguous. V was trimmed by 5 bases and J by 5 bases, leaving 18 bases between them. This CDR3 comprises 15 residues. Germline V gene lookup returns CDR1 SNHLY and CDR2 FYNNEI.

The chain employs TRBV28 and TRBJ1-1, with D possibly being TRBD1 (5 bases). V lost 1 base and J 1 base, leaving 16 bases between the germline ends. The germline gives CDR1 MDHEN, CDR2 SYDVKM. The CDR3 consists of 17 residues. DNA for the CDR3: TGTGCCAGCAGTTTATTCCGCATCTTCCAGGGGAACACTGAAGCTTTCTTT. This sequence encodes CASSLFRIFQGNTEAFF.

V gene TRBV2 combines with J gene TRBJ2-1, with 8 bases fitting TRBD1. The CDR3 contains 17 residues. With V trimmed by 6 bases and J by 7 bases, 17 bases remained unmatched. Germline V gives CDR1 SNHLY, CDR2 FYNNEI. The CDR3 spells CASSFSRETGAVNEQFF. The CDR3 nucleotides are TGTGCCAGCAGCTTCTCCCGGGAGACAGGGGCGGTAAATGAGCAGTTCTTC.

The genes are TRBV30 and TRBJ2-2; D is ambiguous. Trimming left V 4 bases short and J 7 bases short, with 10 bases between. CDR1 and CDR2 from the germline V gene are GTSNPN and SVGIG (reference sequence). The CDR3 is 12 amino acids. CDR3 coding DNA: TGTGCCTGGAAATTTAGTTTCGGGGAGCTGTTTTTT. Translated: CAWKFSFGELFF. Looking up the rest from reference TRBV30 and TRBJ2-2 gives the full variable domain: SQTIHQWPATLVQPVGSPLSLECTVEGTSNPNLYWYRQAAGRGLQLLFYSVGIGQISSEVPQNLSASRPQDRQFILSSKKLLLSDSGFYLCAWKFSFGELFFGEGSRLTVL.

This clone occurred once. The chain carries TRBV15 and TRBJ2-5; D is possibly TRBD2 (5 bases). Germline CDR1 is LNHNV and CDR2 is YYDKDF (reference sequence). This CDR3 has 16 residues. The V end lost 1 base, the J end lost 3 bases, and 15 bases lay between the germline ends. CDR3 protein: CATSRVGNRGKETQYF. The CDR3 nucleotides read TGTGCCACCAGCAGAGTAGGTAACCGAGGGAAAGAGACCCAGTACTTC.

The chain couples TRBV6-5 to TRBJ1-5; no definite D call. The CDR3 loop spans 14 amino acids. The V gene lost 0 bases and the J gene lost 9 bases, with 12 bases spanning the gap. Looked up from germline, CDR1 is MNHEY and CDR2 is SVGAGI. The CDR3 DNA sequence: TGTGCCAGCAGTTACTCGGGCAGCAAATCGCCCCAGCATTTT. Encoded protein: CASSYSGSKSPQHF.

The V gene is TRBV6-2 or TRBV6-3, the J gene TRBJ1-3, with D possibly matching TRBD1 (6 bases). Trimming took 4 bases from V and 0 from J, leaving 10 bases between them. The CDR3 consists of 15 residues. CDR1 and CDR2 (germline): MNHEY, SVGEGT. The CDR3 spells CASSFAQGSGNTIYF. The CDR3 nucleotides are TGTGCCAGCAGTTTCGCACAGGGCTCTGGAAACACCATATATTTT.

The CDR3 sequence is CASSVVVKMNTEAFF. CDR3 nucleotide sequence: TGTGCCAGCAGCGTAGTAGTAAAGATGAACACTGAAGCTTTCTTT. V gene TRBV9 combines with J gene TRBJ1-1; D ambiguous. Germline assignment: CDR1 SGDLS and CDR2 YYNGEE. CDR3 length equals 15 residues. V shed 0 bases and J shed 0 bases, with 9 bases lying between them.

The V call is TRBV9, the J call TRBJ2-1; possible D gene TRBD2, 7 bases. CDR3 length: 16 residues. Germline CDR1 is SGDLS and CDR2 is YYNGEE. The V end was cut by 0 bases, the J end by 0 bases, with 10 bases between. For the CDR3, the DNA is TGTGCCAGCAGCGTAGCCCGGGGGGCCTCCTACAATGAGCAGTTCTTC. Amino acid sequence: CASSVARGASYNEQFF.

DNA of the CDR3: TGCGCCAGCCGGGTGCAAACCACAGATACGCAGTATTTT. This translates into CASRVQTTDTQYF. The chain couples TRBV5-1 to TRBJ2-3; D gene unclear. The CDR3 totals 13 residues. Trimming cost V 7 bases and J 2 bases, with 11 bases left between them. In germline, CDR1 is SGHRS, CDR2 YFSETQ.

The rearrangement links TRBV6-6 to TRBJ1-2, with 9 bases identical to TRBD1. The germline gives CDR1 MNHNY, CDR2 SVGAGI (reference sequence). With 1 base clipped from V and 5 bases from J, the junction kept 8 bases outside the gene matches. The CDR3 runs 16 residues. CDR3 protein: CASSYLGDRAQYGYTF. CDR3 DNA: TGTGCCAGCAGTTACTTGGGGGACAGGGCGCAGTATGGCTACACCTTC.

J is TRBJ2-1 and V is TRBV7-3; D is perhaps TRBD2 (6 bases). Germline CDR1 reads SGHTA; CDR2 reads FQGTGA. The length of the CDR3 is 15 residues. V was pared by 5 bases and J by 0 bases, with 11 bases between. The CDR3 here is CASSTGSGSYNEQFF. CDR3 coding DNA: TGTGCCAGCAGCACCGGGAGCGGCTCCTACAATGAGCAGTTCTTC.

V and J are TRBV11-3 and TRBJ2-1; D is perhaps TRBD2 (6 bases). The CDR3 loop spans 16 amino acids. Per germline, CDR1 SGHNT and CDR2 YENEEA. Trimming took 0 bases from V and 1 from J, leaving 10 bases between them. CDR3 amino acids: CASSLDPLASYNEQFF. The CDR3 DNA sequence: TGTGCCAGCAGCTTAGATCCCCTAGCGTCCTACAATGAGCAGTTCTTC.

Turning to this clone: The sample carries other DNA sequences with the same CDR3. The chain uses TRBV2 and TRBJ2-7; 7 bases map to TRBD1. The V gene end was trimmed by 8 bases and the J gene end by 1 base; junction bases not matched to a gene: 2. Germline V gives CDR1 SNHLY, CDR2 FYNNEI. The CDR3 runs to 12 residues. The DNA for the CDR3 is TGTGCCAGCCGGGACAGATCCTACGAGCAGTACTTC. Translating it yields CASRDRSYEQYF.

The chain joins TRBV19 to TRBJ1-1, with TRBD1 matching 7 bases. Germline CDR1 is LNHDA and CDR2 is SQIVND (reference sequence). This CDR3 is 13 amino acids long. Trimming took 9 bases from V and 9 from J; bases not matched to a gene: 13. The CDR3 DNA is TGTGCCAGCGCGCTCGACAGGGACTTTAAAGCTTTCTTT. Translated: CASALDRDFKAFF.

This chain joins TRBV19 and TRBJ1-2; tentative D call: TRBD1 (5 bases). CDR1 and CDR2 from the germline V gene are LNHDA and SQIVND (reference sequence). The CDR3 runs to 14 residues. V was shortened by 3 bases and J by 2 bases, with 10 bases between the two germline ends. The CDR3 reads CASSIYGGNYGYTF. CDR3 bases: TGTGCCAGTAGTATTTACGGGGGGAACTATGGCTACACCTTC.

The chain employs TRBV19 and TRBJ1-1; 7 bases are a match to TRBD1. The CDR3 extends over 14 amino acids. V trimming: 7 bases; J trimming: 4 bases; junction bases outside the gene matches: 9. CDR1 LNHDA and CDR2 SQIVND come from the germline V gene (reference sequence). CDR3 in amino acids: CASTPTGFSTEAFF. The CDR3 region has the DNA TGTGCCAGTACGCCGACAGGGTTTAGCACTGAAGCTTTCTTT.

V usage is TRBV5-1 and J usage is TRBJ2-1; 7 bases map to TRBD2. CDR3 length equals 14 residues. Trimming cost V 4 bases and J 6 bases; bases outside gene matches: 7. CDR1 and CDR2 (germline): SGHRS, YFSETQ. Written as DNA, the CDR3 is TGCGCCAGCAGCATTCCAACTAGCGTCAATGAGCAGTTCTTC. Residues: CASSIPTSVNEQFF. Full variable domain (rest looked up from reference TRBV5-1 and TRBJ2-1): KAGVTQTPRYLIKTRGQQVTLSCSPISGHRSVSWYQQTPGQGLQFLFEYFSETQRNKGNFPGRFSGRQFSNSRSEMNVSTLELGDSALYLCASSIPTSVNEQFFGPGTRLTVL.

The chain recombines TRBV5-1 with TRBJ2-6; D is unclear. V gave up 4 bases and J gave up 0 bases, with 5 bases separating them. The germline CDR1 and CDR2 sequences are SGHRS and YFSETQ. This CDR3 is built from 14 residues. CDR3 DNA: TGCGCCAGCAGCACCGGCTCTGGGGCCAACGTCCTGACTTTC. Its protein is CASSTGSGANVLTF.

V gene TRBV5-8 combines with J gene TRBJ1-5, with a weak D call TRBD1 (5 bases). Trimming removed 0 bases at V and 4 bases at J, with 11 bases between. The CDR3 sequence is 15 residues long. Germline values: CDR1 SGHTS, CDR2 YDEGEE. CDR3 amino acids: CASSLGSGANQPQHF. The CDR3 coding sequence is TGTGCCAGCAGCTTGGGAAGCGGGGCTAATCAGCCCCAGCATTTT.

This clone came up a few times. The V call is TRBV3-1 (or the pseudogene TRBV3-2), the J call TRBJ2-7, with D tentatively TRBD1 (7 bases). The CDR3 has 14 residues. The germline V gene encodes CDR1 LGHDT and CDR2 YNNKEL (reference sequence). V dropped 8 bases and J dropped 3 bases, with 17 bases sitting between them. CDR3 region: CASGDSGPIYEQYF. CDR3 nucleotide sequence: TGTGCCAGCGGGGACAGCGGGCCCATCTACGAGCAGTACTTC.

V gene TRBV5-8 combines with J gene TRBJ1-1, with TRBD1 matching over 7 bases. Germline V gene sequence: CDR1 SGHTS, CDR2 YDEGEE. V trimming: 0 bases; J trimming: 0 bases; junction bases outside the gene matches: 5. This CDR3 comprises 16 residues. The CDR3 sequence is CASSLATTGMNTEAFF. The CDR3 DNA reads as TGTGCCAGCAGCTTGGCCACGACAGGGATGAACACTGAAGCTTTCTTT.

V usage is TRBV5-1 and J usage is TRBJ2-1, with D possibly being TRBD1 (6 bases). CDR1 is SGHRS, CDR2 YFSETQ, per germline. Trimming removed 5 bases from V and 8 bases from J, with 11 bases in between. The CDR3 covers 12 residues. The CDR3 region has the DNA TGCGCCAGCAGAACGACAGGCTATGAGCAGTTCTTC. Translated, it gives CASRTTGYEQFF.

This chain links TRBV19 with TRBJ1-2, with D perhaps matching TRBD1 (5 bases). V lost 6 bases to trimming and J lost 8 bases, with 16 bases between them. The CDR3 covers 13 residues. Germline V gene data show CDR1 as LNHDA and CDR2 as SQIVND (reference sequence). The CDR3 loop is CASRGDLGTGYTF. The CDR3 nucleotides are TGTGCCAGTAGAGGGGATCTGGGTACCGGCTACACCTTC. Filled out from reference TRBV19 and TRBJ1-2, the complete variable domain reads DGGITQSPKYLFRKEGQNVTLSCEQNLNHDAMYWYRQDPGQGLRLIYYSQIVNDFQKGDIAEGYSVSREKKESFPLTVTSAQKNPTAFYLCASRGDLGTGYTFGSGTRLTVV.